This T cell receptor (beta chain) was sequenced in a study of cytomegalovirus exposure and HLA in healthy donors. The primer mix had 60 Vbeta and 13 Jbeta primers. Generated by immunoSEQ multiplex PCR, the TCRdb table keeps only in-frame clones and is missing some. The sample table includes 95,000 to 150,000 clones. The CDR3 length is 14 residues. J was trimmed by 4 bases and V by 4 bases; bases with no gene match: 8. Germline V gene data show CDR1 as SGHRS and CDR2 as YFSETQ. Sequenced material: PBMCs. The chain joins TRBV5-1 to TRBJ2-7; TRBD1 matches at 7 bases. This receptor was identified in a man younger than 35 in good health and CMV-seronegative. CDR3 in DNA: TGCGCCAGCAGCCCGGGACAGCGTAGATACGAGCAGTACTTC. It encodes CASSPGQRRYEQYF.